Described below is a single TCR beta chain sequence and its context. What it binds is not known. The data belong to a study of shared clonotypes between healthy human individuals. General study findings and limits: When naive CD4 clonotypes were compared across a handful of donors, around 5% were shared. Researchers sampled only blood; tissue repertoires likely differ.

Source study methods: From ImmunoSEQ came sequences covering only the junction and carrying no quality scores, so filtering differed. Only in-frame clones appear in the TCRdb table, and some are missing; sequencing was by immunoSEQ multiplex PCR. The V and J calls and clone size are taken from that table; D and trimming were inferred from the DNA. The sample records about a million clones, roughly 80% being singletons. This CDR3 has 16 amino acids. CDR1 and CDR2 from the germline V gene are SGHTA and FQGNSA. V dropped 2 bases and J dropped 5; count of bases not matched to a gene: 7. Memory CD4+ cells were the fraction left after CD45RA+ naive selection.

Specimen: memory CD4+ T cells sorted from blood. Subset specified: CD45RA-negative fraction. The chain recombines TRBV7-2 with TRBJ2-2; 8 nucleotides agree with TRBD2. This TCR derives from a man aged 18 to 29 in good health. CDR3 coding DNA: TGTGCCAGCAGCTTAAGAAGCGGGGGACCTACCGGGGAGCTGTTTTTT. It encodes CASSLRSGGPTGELFF.